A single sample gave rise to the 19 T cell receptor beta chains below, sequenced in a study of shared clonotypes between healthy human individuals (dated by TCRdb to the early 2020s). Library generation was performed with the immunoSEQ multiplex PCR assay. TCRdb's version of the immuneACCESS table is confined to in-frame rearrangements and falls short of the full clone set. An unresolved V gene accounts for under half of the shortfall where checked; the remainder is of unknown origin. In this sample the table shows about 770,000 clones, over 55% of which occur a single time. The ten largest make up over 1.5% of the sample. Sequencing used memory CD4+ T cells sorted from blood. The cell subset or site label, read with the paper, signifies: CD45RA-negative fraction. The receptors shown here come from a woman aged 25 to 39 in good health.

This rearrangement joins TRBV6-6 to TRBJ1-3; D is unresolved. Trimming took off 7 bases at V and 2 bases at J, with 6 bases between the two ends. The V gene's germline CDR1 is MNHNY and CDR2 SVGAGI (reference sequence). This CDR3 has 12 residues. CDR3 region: CASNTAGNTIYF. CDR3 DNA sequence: TGTGCCAGCAATACGGCTGGAAACACCATATATTTT.

In nucleotides, the CDR3 is TGTGCCAGCAGCGAGTCAGGGATGGGATACGAGCAGTACTTC. Amino acids: CASSESGMGYEQYF. This chain connects TRBV7-2 to TRBJ2-7, with a possible D match to TRBD1 (5 bases). This CDR3 spans 14 amino acids. The ends were cut back, 5 bases at V and 4 bases at J, with 15 bases in the middle. Germline CDR1 SGHTA, CDR2 FQGNSA.

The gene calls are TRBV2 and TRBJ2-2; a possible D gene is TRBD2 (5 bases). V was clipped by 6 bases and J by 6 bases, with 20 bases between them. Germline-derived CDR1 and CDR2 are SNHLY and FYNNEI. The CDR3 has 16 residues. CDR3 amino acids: CASSSQTSGVAGELFF. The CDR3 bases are TGTGCCAGCAGCTCACAGACTTCCGGGGTCGCCGGGGAGCTGTTTTTT.

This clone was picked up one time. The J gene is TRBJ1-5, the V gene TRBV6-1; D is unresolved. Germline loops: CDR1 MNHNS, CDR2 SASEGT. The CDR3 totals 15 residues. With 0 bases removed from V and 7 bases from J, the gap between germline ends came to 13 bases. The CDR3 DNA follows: TGTGCCAGCAGTGAAGCGCGGAGCATTCGGCAGCCCCAGCATTTT. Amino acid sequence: CASSEARSIRQPQHF.

The CDR3 nucleotides read TGTGCCAGCACTGGGGACTTGAACACTGAAGCTTTCTTT. It translates to CASTGDLNTEAFF. This rearrangement joins TRBV2 to TRBJ1-1; possibly TRBD1 for D (5 bases). The CDR3 has 13 amino acids. CDR1 is SNHLY and CDR2 is FYNNEI in the germline V gene. Trimming took off 7 bases at V and 0 bases at J, with 9 bases between the two ends.

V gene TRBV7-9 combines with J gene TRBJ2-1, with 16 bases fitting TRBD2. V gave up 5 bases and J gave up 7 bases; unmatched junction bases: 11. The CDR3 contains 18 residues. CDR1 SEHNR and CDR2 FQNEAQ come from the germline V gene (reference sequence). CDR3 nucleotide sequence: TGTGCCAGCAGCCCCCGCGGGACTAGCGGGAGGGCGCGAAATGAGCAGTTCTTC. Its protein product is CASSPRGTSGRARNEQFF.

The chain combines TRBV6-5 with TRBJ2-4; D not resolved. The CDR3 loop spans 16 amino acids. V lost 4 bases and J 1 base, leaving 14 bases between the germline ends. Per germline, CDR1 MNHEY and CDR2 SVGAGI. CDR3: CASSSGGFAAKNIQYF. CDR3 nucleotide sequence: TGTGCCAGCAGTTCGGGCGGTTTTGCGGCCAAAAACATTCAGTACTTC.

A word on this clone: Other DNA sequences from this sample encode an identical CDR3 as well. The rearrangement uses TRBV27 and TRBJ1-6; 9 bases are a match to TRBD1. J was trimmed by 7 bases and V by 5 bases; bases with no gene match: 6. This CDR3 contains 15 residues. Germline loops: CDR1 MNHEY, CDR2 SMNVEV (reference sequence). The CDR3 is CASSRTGVGNSPLHF. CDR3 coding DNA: TGTGCCAGCAGTCGGACAGGGGTGGGCAATTCACCCCTCCACTTT.

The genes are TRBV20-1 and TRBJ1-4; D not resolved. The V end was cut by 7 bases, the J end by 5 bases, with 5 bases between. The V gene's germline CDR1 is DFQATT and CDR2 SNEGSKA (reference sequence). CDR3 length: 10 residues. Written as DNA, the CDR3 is TGCAGTGTGCTGAATGAAAAACTGTTTTTT. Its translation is CSVLNEKLFF.

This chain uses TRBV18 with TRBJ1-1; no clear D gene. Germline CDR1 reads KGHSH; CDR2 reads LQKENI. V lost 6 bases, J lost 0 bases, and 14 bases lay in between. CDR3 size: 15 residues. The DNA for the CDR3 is TGTGCCAGCTCCCGGGGAGGAAAGGTGAACACTGAAGCTTTCTTT. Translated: CASSRGGKVNTEAFF.

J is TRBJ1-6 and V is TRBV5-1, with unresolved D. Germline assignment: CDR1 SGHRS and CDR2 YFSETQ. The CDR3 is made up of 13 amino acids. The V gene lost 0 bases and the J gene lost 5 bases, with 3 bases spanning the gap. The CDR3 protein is CASSLDDNSPLHF. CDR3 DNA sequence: TGCGCCAGCAGCTTGGATGATAATTCACCCCTCCACTTT.

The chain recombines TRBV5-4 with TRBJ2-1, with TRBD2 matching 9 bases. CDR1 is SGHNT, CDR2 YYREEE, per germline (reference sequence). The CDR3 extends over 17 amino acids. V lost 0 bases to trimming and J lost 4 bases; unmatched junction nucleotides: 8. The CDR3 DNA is TGTGCCAGCAGCTTGGGGAATAGCGGGAGTGGTTACAATGAGCAGTTCTTC. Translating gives CASSLGNSGSGYNEQFF. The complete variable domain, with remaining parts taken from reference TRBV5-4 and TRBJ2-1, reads ETGVTQSPTHLIKTRGQQVTLRCSSQSGHNTVSWYQQALGQGPQFIFQYYREEENGRGNFPPRFSGLQFPNYSSELNVNALELDDSALYLCASSLGNSGSGYNEQFFGPGTRLTVL.

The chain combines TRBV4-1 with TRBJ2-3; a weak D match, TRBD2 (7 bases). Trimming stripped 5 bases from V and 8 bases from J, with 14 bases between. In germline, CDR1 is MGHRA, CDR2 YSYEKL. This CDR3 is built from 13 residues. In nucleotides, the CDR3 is TGCGCCAGCAGCTCTCGGGGGGCTCGTACGCAGTATTTT. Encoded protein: CASSSRGARTQYF.

CDR3: CASSPRGPLGSEQYF. The CDR3, as DNA: TGTGCCAGCAGCCCCAGGGGGCCCCTTGGGAGCGAGCAGTACTTC. The chain couples TRBV11-2 to TRBJ2-7, with 8 bases that match TRBD1. V shed 5 bases, J shed 6 bases, and the junction held 12 bases outside the gene matches. The length of the CDR3 is 15 residues. The germline V gene has CDR1 SGHAT and CDR2 FQNNGV.

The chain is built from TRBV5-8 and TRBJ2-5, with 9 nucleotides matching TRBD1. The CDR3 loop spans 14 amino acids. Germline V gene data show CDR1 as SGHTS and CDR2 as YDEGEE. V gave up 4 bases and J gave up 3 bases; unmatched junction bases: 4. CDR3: CASSTGQGKETQYF. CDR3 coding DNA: TGTGCCAGCAGCACCGGACAGGGGAAAGAGACCCAGTACTTC.

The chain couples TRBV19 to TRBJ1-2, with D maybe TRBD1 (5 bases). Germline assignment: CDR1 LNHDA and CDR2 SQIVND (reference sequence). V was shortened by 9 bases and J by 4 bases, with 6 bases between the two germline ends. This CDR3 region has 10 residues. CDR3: CASQGYGYTF. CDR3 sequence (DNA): TGTGCCAGCCAGGGCTATGGCTACACCTTC.

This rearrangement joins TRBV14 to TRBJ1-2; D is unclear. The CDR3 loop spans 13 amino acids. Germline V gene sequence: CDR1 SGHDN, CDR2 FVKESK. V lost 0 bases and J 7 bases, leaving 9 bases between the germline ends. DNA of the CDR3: TGTGCCAGCAGCCAAGATCAAGGGTTTGGCTACACCTTC. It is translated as CASSQDQGFGYTF.

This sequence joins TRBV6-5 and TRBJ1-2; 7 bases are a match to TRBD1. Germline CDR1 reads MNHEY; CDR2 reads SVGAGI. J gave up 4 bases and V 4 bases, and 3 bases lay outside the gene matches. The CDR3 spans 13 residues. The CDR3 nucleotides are TGTGCCAGCAGTTTCCGGGACAGCTATGGCTACACCTTC. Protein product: CASSFRDSYGYTF.

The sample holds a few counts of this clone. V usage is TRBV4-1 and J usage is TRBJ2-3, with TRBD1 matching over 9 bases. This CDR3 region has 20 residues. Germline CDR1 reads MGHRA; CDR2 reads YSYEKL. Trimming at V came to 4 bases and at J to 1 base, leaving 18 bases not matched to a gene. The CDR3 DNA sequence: TGCGCCAGCAGCCCAGGTCCGGACAGGGGCCGCCTCACTGGCACAGATACGCAGTATTTT. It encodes CASSPGPDRGRLTGTDTQYF.